The subject of this entry is one T cell receptor (beta chain). Its antigen remains unidentified. These data originate in a study of T cell responses to AZD1222 COVID-19 vaccine. Using immunoSEQ multiplex PCR, the repertoire was profiled, and TCRdb retains in-frame clones only, with some absent. The sample holds over 150,000 clones, approximately 95% seen once. Whole-study findings and limits: Repertoires were sampled only after the peak T cell response. Epitopes outside B.1.351 and B.1.1.7 mutated regions reportedly drew nearly half of spike TCRs.

Germline values: CDR1 MNHNY, CDR2 SVGAGI (reference sequence). The V segment lost 5 bases and the J segment 4 bases; nucleotides outside the gene matches: 4. This CDR3 comprises 13 residues. This sequence was found in an adult who received the AZD1222 COVID-19 vaccine. Sequences were derived from peripheral blood, sampled 28 days after the second AZD1222 dose. V is TRBV6-6 and J is TRBJ1-1; 7 nucleotides match TRBD1. DNA of the CDR3: TGTGCCAGCAGTCGCAGGGGGACCACTGAAGCTTTCTTT. It encodes CASSRRGTTEAFF.